This passage covers 21 T cell receptor beta chains from one sample sequenced in a study of shared clonotypes between healthy human individuals (dated by TCRdb to 2019 to 2021). The library was generated by the immunoSEQ multiplex PCR assay. Entries here come from immuneACCESS through TCRdb and include only in-frame sequences with V and J called. Some clones fail to appear in such tables; in the studies checked, an unresolved V gene covers under half of the shortfall, and the cause of the remainder is unknown. The sample records about 320,000 clones, about nine tenths of which are singletons. Roughly 16% of the sample is held by the ten biggest clonotypes. The specimen sequenced was memory CD8+ T cells sorted from blood. Reading the label with the study, this specimen's cell subset or site is: CD45RO+ cells pooled with CCR7-negative TemRA cells. These receptors all come from a man aged 18 to 29 in good health.

The J gene is TRBJ2-1, the V gene TRBV6-6; TRBD2 is a possible D gene (5 bases). Germline CDR1 and CDR2: MNHNY and SVGAGI (reference sequence). V was cut by 8 bases and J by 7 bases, with 18 bases left in between. The length of the CDR3 is 14 residues. CDR3 sequence (DNA): TGTGCCAGCCGCCTGCGGGCCAAGGTGAATGAGCAGTTCTTC. This codes for CASRLRAKVNEQFF.

The rearrangement links TRBV27 to TRBJ2-3, with D tentatively TRBD2 (5 bases). Germline V gives CDR1 MNHEY, CDR2 SMNVEV (reference sequence). The CDR3 length is 15 residues. V dropped 5 bases and J dropped 8 bases, with 20 bases sitting between them. The CDR3 loop reads CASSPGGRVMSTQYF. CDR3 in DNA: TGTGCCAGCAGTCCAGGAGGCCGGGTAATGAGTACGCAGTATTTT.

The chain uses TRBV28 and TRBJ2-3; tentatively, D is TRBD2 (5 bases). The CDR3 loop spans 15 amino acids. V was cut by 3 bases and J by 2 bases, with 12 bases left in between. CDR1 MDHEN and CDR2 SYDVKM come from the germline V gene. The CDR3 nucleotides are TGTGCCAGCAGTTTCTCCGGGATTCCCACAGATACGCAGTATTTT. Its translation: CASSFSGIPTDTQYF.

This rearrangement joins TRBV27 to TRBJ1-1; TRBD1 is a possible D gene (5 bases). The germline CDR1 and CDR2 sequences are MNHEY and SMNVEV (reference sequence). Trimming cost V 5 bases and J 1 base, with 17 bases left between them. CDR3 length equals 16 residues. CDR3 DNA sequence: TGTGCCAGCAGTCCGTCCGGGGGAGAGAAGAACACTGAAGCTTTCTTT. The encoded protein is CASSPSGGEKNTEAFF.

The chain links TRBV14 to TRBJ2-7; D remains ambiguous. In germline, CDR1 is SGHDN, CDR2 FVKESK. V lost 0 bases and J lost 3, with 0 bases in between. The CDR3 runs to 11 residues. The CDR3 nucleotides read TGTGCCAGCAGCCAAGACTACGAGCAGTACTTC. It codes for CASSQDYEQYF.

Comments on this clone: A read error may account for a junction end that differs from germline. This chain uses TRBV5-4 with TRBJ2-1; D unresolved. Germline CDR1 SGHNT, CDR2 YYREEE (reference sequence). The CDR3 runs to 15 residues. This CDR3 is CASSQGAYQANEQFF. CDR3 nucleotides: TGCGCCAGCAGCCAAGGAGCCTATCAGGCTAATGAGCAGTTCTTC. The full variable domain, with the rest looked up from reference TRBV5-4 and TRBJ2-1, is ETGVTQSPTHLIKTRGQQVTLRCSSQSGHNTVSWYQQALGQGPQFIFQYYREEENGRGNFPPRFSGLQFPNYSSELNVNALELDDSALYLCASSQGAYQANEQFFGPGTRLTVL.

V usage is TRBV20-1 and J usage is TRBJ2-1, with D perhaps matching TRBD1 (6 bases). The ends were cut back, 3 bases at V and 9 bases at J, with 9 bases in the middle. Germline V gene sequence: CDR1 DFQATT, CDR2 SNEGSKA (reference sequence). The CDR3 sequence is 11 residues long. CDR3 residues: CSASRGTEQFF. CDR3 coding DNA: TGCAGTGCTAGCAGGGGTACTGAGCAGTTCTTC.

V gene TRBV12-5 combines with J gene TRBJ2-2; possibly TRBD1 for D (5 bases). Trimming shortened V by 5 bases and J by 0 bases, and 10 bases separated the two germline ends. This CDR3 region has 15 residues. Germline CDR1 is LGHNT and CDR2 is FRNRAP. This chain's CDR3 is CASGGRGTNTGELFF. The CDR3, as DNA: TGTGCTAGTGGTGGAAGGGGTACGAACACCGGGGAGCTGTTTTTT.

The rearrangement uses TRBV7-9 and TRBJ2-3; D is unclear. CDR1 SEHNR and CDR2 FQNEAQ come from the germline V gene (reference sequence). Trimming left V 6 bases short and J 2 bases short, with 6 bases between. The CDR3 is made up of 12 amino acids. The CDR3 region is CASRTLTDTQYF. The CDR3 DNA reads TGTGCCAGCAGGACCCTCACAGATACGCAGTATTTT.

The chain has TRBV4-1 and TRBJ2-7, with 11 bases fitting TRBD2. Trimming removed 1 base from V and 3 bases from J; junction bases left unmatched: 2. Germline V lookup: CDR1 MGHRA, CDR2 YSYEKL. This CDR3 region has 15 residues. This CDR3 is CASSQVGTSGYEQYF. The CDR3 DNA sequence: TGCGCCAGCAGCCAAGTGGGGACTAGCGGCTACGAGCAGTACTTC.

CDR3 in amino acids: CASSPGTGINEKLFF. The CDR3 region has the DNA TGTGCCAGCAGTCCCGGGACAGGGATTAATGAAAAACTGTTTTTT. This sequence joins TRBV2 and TRBJ1-4; 9 nucleotides agree with TRBD1. In germline, CDR1 is SNHLY, CDR2 FYNNEI. The CDR3 runs 15 residues. J gave up 4 bases and V 5 bases, and 5 bases lay outside the gene matches.

CDR3 sequence (DNA): TGTGCCAGCAGCTTAGAGGGGGCTCGATTCTTC. It yields the protein CASSLEGARFF. This chain joins TRBV7-9 and TRBJ2-1; 7 bases are a match to TRBD1. Germline loops: CDR1 SEHNR, CDR2 FQNEAQ (reference sequence). V trimming: 1 base; J trimming: 16 bases; junction bases outside the gene matches: 4. This CDR3 comprises 11 residues. Combining the CDR3 with reference TRBV7-9 and TRBJ2-1 gives the whole variable domain DTGVSQNPRHKITKRGQNVTFRCDPISEHNRLYWYRQTLGQGPEFLTYFQNEAQLEKSRLLSDRFSAERPKGSFSTLEIQRTEQGDSAMYLCASSLEGARFFGPGTRLTVL.

This chain connects TRBV5-1 to TRBJ2-1, with D maybe TRBD1 (6 bases). Germline V gives CDR1 SGHRS, CDR2 YFSETQ. The CDR3 is 17 amino acids. V was trimmed by 2 bases and J by 4 bases, leaving 19 bases between them. CDR3 in DNA: TGCGCCAGCAGCTTTAACAGGGAATATTGGGGATACAATGAGCAGTTCTTC. This encodes CASSFNREYWGYNEQFF.

The V gene is TRBV25-1, the J gene TRBJ2-3; D is possibly TRBD2 (5 bases). V was shortened by 1 base and J by 4 bases, with 18 bases between the two germline ends. The germline V gene encodes CDR1 MGHDK and CDR2 SYGVNS. CDR3 size: 17 residues. The CDR3 region has the DNA TGTGCCAGCAGTGAATCTACAAGTAGCGTCACCGCAGATACGCAGTATTTT. It yields the protein CASSESTSSVTADTQYF.

The chain links TRBV2 to TRBJ2-3; D not certain. Trimming cost V 11 bases and J 8 bases, with 11 bases left between them. Per germline, CDR1 SNHLY and CDR2 FYNNEI. CDR3 size: 10 residues. CDR3 protein: CASEITTQYF. The CDR3 bases are TGTGCCTCGGAAATCACTACGCAGTATTTT.

CDR3 sequence (DNA): TGTGCCAGCAGTTTAGACGCGGGCCAAGAGACCCAGTACTTC. As protein: CASSLDAGQETQYF. The chain combines TRBV28 with TRBJ2-5, with D possibly TRBD2 on 5 matching bases. This CDR3 is built from 14 residues. With 2 bases removed from V and 1 base from J, the gap between germline ends came to 8 bases. CDR1 is MDHEN, CDR2 SYDVKM, per germline.

V gene TRBV5-1 combines with J gene TRBJ2-1; the D call may be TRBD1 or TRBD2 (5 bases each). The CDR3 has 20 residues. Germline V CDR1 and CDR2: SGHRS, YFSETQ. V lost 3 bases and J lost 3, with 28 bases in between. The CDR3 region is CASSSVIQGPLRGVYNEQFF. The CDR3 DNA reads as TGCGCCAGCAGCTCGGTTATTCAGGGCCCCTTGAGGGGAGTCTACAATGAGCAGTTCTTC. The full variable domain, in which reference TRBV5-1 and TRBJ2-1 provide the parts outside the CDR3, is KAGVTQTPRYLIKTRGQQVTLSCSPISGHRSVSWYQQTPGQGLQFLFEYFSETQRNKGNFPGRFSGRQFSNSRSEMNVSTLELGDSALYLCASSSVIQGPLRGVYNEQFFGPGTRLTVL.

The V call is TRBV11-2, the J call TRBJ2-7; D perhaps matches TRBD1 (5 bases). V shed 1 base and J shed 3 bases, with 16 bases lying between them. This CDR3 spans 16 amino acids. The germline V gene has CDR1 SGHAT and CDR2 FQNNGV. The CDR3 DNA sequence: TGTGCCAGCAGCTTAGTGACGCAGGGAATATACTACGAGCAGTACTTC. This codes for CASSLVTQGIYYEQYF. Filled out from reference TRBV11-2 and TRBJ2-7, the complete variable domain reads EAGVAQSPRYKIIEKRQSVAFWCNPISGHATLYWYQQILGQGPKLLIQFQNNGVVDDSQLPKDRFSAERLKGVDSTLKIQPAKLEDSAVYLCASSLVTQGIYYEQYFGPGTRLTVT.

This chain connects TRBV5-1 to TRBJ2-7, with D perhaps TRBD2 (7 bases). Germline V gene sequence: CDR1 SGHRS, CDR2 YFSETQ. Trimming took off 4 bases at V and 0 bases at J, with 14 bases between the two ends. The length of the CDR3 is 15 residues. As DNA, the CDR3 is TGCGCCAGCAGCAGGACAGCGGGGAGCTCCTACGAGCAGTACTTC. Protein product: CASSRTAGSSYEQYF.

The chain joins TRBV4-1 to TRBJ1-2; possibly TRBD1 for D (6 bases). This CDR3 spans 16 amino acids. The V end lost 4 bases, the J end lost 3 bases, and 18 bases lay between the germline ends. The germline V gene has CDR1 MGHRA and CDR2 YSYEKL. CDR3 DNA sequence: TGCGCCAGCAGCCCCCCCGACCGCAGGGGAGACTATGGCTACACCTTC. This codes for CASSPPDRRGDYGYTF.

The chain employs TRBV2 and TRBJ2-1; D not resolved. Per the germline V gene, CDR1 is SNHLY and CDR2 is FYNNEI. The CDR3 totals 15 residues. V lost 7 bases and J lost 0, with 13 bases in between. Written as DNA, the CDR3 is TGTGCCAGCATTACGTCGCTTAGCTCCTACAATGAGCAGTTCTTC. Translated, it gives CASITSLSSYNEQFF.